This T cell receptor beta chain was observed in a study of Ad26.COV2.S vaccination and SARS-CoV-2 variants. The V gene lost 3 bases and the J gene lost 4 bases, with 9 bases spanning the gap. Germline assignment: CDR1 ENHRY and CDR2 SYGVKD. The CDR3 loop spans 13 amino acids. Clones were sequenced by immunoSEQ multiplex PCR, and TCRdb holds only the in-frame ones, with some missing. The repertoire holds 400,000 to 450,000 clones, with 75% to 95% as singletons. The treatment was: around 19 received Ad26.COV2.S at low or high dose, single or two shots; a few received placebo; per-sample allocation not given. On day 63 after the first injection, vaccine and placebo recipients gave samples. A remark on this clone: No antigen is known for it.

Findings and caveats of the study: Vaccinees showed greater spike-specific TCR breadth than placebo recipients.

Specimen: peripheral blood, collected in a trial of Ad26.COV2.S vaccine versus placebo. This TCR came from a person between 18 and 65 years old who received the Ad26.COV2.S COVID-19 vaccine or a placebo. The chain has TRBV10-3 and TRBJ2-5; maybe TRBD2 (5 bases). DNA for the CDR3: TGTGCCATCAGTGATGGAGGTGGAGAGACCCAGTACTTC. This translates into CAISDGGGETQYF.